This T cell receptor beta chain was sequenced in a study of CD8 T cells in ankylosing spondylitis (dated 2017 in TCRdb). Context from the whole study: The study profiled T cell receptor beta repertoires in healthy donors and ankylosing spondylitis patients to find disease-linked TCR variants. The full study cohort comprised 20 to 25 ankylosing spondylitis patients and approximately 100 healthy donors. Peripheral blood was sampled, and synovial fluid was additionally collected from ankylosing spondylitis patients.

TCRdb records Illumina HiSeq 2500 as the sequencer. Quantitative 5'-RACE with molecular barcodes was the method used to prepare the TCR beta libraries. In the authors' own workflow: A new computational method, built on a probabilistic model of VDJ rearrangement, was used to identify disease-linked TCR variants. TCRdb passed the public sequencing reads through fastp at Q25 and MiXCR, retaining productive beta sequences. Identical CDR3 protein sequences are pooled into one entry, listed with their most common genes and DNA. The V and J calls and clone size are TCRdb's, not the authors'. The sample data list hundreds of thousands of distinct CDR3 sequences, and over 9.5% of these were observed just once. The leading ten clones occupy under 0.6% of the sample. Overall study results and their limits: The disease-linked clones were reported as significantly enriched in matched synovial fluid samples from ankylosing spondylitis patients. Blood from ankylosing spondylitis patients appeared to be characterized by a TCR beta motif composed of under 10 highly homologous amino acid variants. Some motif variants were previously reported in synovial fluid and blood of reactive arthritis patients, suggesting common disease-initiation mechanisms. The disease-linked clones had a CD8+ phenotype and were found at relatively low frequencies in peripheral blood.

This clonotype was counted ten times or more. The antigen it binds to is not known. Nothing much larger sits one base from this clone, and base qualities are not available. The cysteine opens and the phenylalanine closes a CDR3 of 14 amino acids. Left in the record is the CDR3 DNA by itself, 42 bases read in frame from the first base. The junction shows trimming of 5 bases on V and 3 bases on J, plus 13 bases between the germline ends. According to the germline V gene (reference sequence), CDR1 reads SEHNR and CDR2 reads FQNEAQ. Input material: blood, either unsorted or a sorted T cell fraction (not recorded which). Recombination connected TRBV7-9 to TRBJ1-2; the D gene identity is not certain. The receptor's source is a male donor with ankylosing spondylitis. The CDR3 reads CASSQSGGHYGYTF. The DNA is as follows: TGTGCCAGCAGCCAAAGCGGCGGCCACTATGGCTACACCTTC. The variable domain in full, with residues beyond the CDR3 obtained from the reference TRBV7-9 and TRBJ1-2 genes, is DTGVSQNPRHKITKRGQNVTFRCDPISEHNRLYWYRQTLGQGPEFLTYFQNEAQLEKSRLLSDRFSAERPKGSFSTLEIQRTEQGDSAMYLCASSQSGGHYGYTFGSGTRLTVV.